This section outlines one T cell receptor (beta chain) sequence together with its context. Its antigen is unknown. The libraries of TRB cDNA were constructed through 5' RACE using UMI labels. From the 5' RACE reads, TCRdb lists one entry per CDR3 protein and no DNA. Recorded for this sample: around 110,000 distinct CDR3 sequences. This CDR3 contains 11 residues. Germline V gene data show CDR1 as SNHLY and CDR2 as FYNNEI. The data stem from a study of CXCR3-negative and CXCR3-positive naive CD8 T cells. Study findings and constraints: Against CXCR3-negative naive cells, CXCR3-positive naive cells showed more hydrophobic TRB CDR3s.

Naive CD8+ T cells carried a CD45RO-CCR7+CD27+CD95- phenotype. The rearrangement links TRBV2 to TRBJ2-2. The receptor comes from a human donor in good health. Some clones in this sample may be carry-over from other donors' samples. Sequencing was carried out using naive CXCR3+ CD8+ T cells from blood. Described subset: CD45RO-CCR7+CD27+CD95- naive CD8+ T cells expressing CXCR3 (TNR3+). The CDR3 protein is CASISSGELFF. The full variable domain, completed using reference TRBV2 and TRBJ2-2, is EPEVTQTPSHQVTQMGQEVILRCVPISNHLYFYWYRQILGQKVEFLVSFYNNEISEKSEIFDDQFSVERPDGSNFTLKIRSTKLEDSAMYFCASISSGELFFGEGSRLTVL.